The sequence of this TCR beta chain was determined in a study of control samples from healthy donors and cancer patients. The table came from immunoSEQ multiplex PCR; TCRdb's copy has only in-frame clones and leaves some out. This sample has around 140,000 clones, with 93% found just once. CDR1 is WSHSY, CDR2 SAAADI, per germline. Trimming removed 5 bases from V and 5 bases from J, with 12 bases in between. The CDR3 loop spans 14 amino acids. The sequence was obtained from a man younger than 30 in good health. The rearrangement joins TRBV10-2 to TRBJ1-4; D gene ambiguous. The sequencing sample was made of blood. The CDR3 coding sequence is TGCGCCAGCAGTACAGACACAGAAAATGAAAAACTGTTTTTT. Translating gives CASSTDTENEKLFF.